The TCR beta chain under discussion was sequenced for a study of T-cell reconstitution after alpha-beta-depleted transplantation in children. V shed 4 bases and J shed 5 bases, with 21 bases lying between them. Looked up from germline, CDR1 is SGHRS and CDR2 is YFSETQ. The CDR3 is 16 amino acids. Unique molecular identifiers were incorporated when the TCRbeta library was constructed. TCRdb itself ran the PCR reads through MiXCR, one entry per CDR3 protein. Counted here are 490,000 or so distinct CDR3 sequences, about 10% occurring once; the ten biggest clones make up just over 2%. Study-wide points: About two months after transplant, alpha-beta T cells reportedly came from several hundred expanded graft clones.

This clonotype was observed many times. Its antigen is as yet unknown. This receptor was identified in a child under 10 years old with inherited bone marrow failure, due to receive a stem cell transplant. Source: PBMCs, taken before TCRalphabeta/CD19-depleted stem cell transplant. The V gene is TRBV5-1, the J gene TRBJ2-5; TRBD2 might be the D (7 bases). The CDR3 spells CASSPTGGRGGETQYF. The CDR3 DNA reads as TGCGCCAGCAGCCCGACCGGGGGGCGTGGAGGCGAGACCCAGTACTTC. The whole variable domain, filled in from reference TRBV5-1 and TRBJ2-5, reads KAGVTQTPRYLIKTRGQQVTLSCSPISGHRSVSWYQQTPGQGLQFLFEYFSETQRNKGNFPGRFSGRQFSNSRSEMNVSTLELGDSALYLCASSPTGGRGGETQYFGPGTRLLVL.